This entry describes one T cell receptor (beta chain). The data are from a study of chemoradiotherapy in HPV16-positive cancers. Sequencing was performed with immunoSEQ multiplex PCR; in TCRdb, only in-frame clones are kept and a portion is missing. The sample lists roughly 2,000 clones, approximately 89% occurring once. Germline CDR1 is SGDLS and CDR2 is YYNGEE. V dropped 3 bases and J dropped 0 bases, with 6 bases sitting between them. CDR3 size: 13 residues. The specimen was tumor tissue, collected from a patient who underwent chemoradiotherapy. The chain carries TRBV9 and TRBJ1-1, with D unresolved. The source of this sequence is a human donor with HPV-associated anogenital cancer. CDR3 sequence reads: CASSAHMNTEAFF. CDR3 nucleotide sequence: TGTGCCAGCAGCGCACACATGAACACTGAAGCTTTCTTT.